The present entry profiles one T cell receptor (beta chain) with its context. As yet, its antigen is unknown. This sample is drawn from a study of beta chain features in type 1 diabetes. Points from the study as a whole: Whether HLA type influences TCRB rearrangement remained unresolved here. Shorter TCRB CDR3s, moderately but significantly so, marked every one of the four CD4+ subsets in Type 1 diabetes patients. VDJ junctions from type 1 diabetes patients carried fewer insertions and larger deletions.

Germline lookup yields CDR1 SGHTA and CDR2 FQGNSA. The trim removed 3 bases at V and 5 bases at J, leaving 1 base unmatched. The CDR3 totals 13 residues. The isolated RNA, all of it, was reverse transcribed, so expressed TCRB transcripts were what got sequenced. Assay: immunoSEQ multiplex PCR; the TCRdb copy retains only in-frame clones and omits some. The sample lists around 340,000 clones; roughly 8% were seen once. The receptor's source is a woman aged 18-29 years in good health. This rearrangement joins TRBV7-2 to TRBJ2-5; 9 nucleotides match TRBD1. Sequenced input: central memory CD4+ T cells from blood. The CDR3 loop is CASSFGTGETQYF. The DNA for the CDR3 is TGTGCCAGCAGCTTTGGGACAGGGGAGACCCAGTACTTC.